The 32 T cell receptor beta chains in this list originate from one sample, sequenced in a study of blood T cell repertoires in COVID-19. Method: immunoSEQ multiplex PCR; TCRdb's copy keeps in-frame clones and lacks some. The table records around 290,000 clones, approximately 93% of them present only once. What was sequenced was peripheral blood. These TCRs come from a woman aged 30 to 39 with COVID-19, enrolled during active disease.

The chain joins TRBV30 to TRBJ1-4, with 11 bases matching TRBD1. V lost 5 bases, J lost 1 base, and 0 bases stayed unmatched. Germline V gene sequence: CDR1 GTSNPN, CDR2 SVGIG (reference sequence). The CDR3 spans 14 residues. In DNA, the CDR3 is TGTGCCTGGGGGACAGGGGGAACTAATGAAAAACTGTTTTTT. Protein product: CAWGTGGTNEKLFF.

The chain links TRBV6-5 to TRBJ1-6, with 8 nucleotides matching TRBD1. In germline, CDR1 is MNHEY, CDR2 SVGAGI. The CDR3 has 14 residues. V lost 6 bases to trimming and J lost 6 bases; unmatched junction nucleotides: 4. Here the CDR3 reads CASSPDRGNSPLHF. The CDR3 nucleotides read TGTGCCAGCAGCCCAGACAGGGGTAATTCACCCCTCCACTTT.

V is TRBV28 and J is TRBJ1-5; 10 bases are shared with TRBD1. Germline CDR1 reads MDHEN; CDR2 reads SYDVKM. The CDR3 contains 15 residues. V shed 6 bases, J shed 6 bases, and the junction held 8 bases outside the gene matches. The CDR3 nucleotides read TGTGCCAGCAGGACAGGGGGCTCCTTTCGTCAGCCCCAGCATTTT. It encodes CASRTGGSFRQPQHF.

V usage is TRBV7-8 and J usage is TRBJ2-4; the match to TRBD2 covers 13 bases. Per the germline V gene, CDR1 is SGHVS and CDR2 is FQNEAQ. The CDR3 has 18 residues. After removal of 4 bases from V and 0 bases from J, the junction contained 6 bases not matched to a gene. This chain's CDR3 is CASSSGLAGPLAKNIQYF. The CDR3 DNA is TGTGCCAGCAGCTCGGGACTAGCGGGGCCGTTAGCCAAAAACATTCAGTACTTC.

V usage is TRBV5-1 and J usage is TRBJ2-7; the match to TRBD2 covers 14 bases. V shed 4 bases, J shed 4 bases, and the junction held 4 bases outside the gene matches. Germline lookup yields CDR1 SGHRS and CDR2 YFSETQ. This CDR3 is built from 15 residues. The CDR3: CASSTGLAGGYEQYF. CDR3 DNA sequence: TGCGCCAGCAGCACCGGACTAGCGGGAGGTTACGAGCAGTACTTC.

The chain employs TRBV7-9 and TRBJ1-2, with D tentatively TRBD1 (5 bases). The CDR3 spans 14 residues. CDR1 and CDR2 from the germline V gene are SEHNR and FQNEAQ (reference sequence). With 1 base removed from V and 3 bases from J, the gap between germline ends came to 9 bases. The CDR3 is CASSLEGRDYGYTF. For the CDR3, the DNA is TGTGCCAGCAGCTTAGAGGGCAGGGACTATGGCTACACCTTC.

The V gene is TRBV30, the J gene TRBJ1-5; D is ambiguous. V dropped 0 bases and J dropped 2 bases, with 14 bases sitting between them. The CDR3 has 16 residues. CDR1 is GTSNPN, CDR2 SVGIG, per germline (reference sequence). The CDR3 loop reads CAWSVFRNLCNQPQHF. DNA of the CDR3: TGTGCCTGGAGTGTATTCAGAAACCTTTGCAATCAGCCCCAGCATTTT. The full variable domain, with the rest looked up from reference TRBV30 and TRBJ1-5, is SQTIHQWPATLVQPVGSPLSLECTVEGTSNPNLYWYRQAAGRGLQLLFYSVGIGQISSEVPQNLSASRPQDRQFILSSKKLLLSDSGFYLCAWSVFRNLCNQPQHFGDGTRLSIL.

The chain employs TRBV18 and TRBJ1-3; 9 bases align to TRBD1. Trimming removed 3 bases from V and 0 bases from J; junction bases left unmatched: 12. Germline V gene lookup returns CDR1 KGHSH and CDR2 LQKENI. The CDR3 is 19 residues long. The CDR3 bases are TGTGCCAGCTCACCTCCGGGACAGGGAATGGAAGGCTCTGGAAACACCATATATTTT. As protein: CASSPPGQGMEGSGNTIYF.

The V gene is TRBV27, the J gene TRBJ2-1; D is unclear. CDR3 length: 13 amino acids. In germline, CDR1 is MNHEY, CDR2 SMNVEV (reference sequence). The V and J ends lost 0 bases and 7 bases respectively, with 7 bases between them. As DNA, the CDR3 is TGTGCCAGCAGTTTATCGACTTTAAATGAGCAGTTCTTC. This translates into CASSLSTLNEQFF.

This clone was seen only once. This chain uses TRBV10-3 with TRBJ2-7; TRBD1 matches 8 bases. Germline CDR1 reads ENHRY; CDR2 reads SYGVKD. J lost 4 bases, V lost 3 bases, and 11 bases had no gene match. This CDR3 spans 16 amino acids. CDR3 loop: CAISELLAGGRYEQYF. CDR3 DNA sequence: TGTGCCATCAGTGAACTCTTGGCAGGGGGCCGGTACGAGCAGTACTTC.

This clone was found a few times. The CDR3 DNA is TGTGCCACCAGCACCGGGGGTGAGATTCAGCCCCAGCATTTT. Amino acid sequence: CATSTGGEIQPQHF. V gene TRBV15 combines with J gene TRBJ1-5, with D maybe TRBD1 (5 bases). V lost 4 bases, J lost 6 bases, and 13 bases lay in between. Per the germline V gene, CDR1 is LNHNV and CDR2 is YYDKDF (reference sequence). The CDR3 loop spans 14 amino acids.

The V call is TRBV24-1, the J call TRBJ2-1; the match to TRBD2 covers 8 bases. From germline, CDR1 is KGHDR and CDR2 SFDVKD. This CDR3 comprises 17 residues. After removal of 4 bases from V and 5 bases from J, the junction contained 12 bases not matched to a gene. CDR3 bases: TGTGCCACCAGTGACCCCCGGGGGGGGGCGGGGCACAATGAGCAGTTCTTC. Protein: CATSDPRGGAGHNEQFF.

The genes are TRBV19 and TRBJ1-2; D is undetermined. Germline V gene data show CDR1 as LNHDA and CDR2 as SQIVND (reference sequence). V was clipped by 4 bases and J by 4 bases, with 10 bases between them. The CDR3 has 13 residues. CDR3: CASSTGLIYGYTF. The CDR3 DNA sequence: TGTGCCAGTAGTACCGGACTGATCTATGGCTACACCTTC.

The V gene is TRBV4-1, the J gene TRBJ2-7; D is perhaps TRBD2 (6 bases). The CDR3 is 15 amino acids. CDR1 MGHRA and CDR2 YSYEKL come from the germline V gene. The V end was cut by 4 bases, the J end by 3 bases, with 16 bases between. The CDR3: CASSLDGGEDYEQYF. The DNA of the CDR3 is TGCGCCAGCAGCCTAGACGGCGGGGAAGACTACGAGCAGTACTTC.

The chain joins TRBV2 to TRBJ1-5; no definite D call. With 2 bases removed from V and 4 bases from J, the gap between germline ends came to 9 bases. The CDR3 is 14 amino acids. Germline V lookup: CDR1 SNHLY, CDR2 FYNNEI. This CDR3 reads CASSEWAGNQPQHF. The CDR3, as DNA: TGTGCCAGCAGTGAATGGGCGGGAAATCAGCCCCAGCATTTT.

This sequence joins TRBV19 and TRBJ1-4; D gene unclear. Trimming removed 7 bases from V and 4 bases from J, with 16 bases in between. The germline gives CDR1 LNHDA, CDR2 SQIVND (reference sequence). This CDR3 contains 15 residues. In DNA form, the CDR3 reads TGTGCCAGTAAACCTTTTGGAGACGATAATGAAAAACTGTTTTTT. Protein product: CASKPFGDDNEKLFF.

CDR3 region: CASSQMDRNNSPLHF. The CDR3 DNA sequence: TGTGCCAGCAGCCAAATGGACAGAAATAATTCACCCCTCCACTTT. This chain links TRBV4-2 with TRBJ1-6; D might be TRBD1 (6 bases). Germline loops: CDR1 LGHNA, CDR2 YNFKEQ. V was pared by 2 bases and J by 5 bases, with 10 bases between. CDR3 length: 15 residues.

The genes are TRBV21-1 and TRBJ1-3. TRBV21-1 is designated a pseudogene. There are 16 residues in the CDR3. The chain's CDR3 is CASSLARRGSGNTIYF. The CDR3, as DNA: TGTGCCAGCAGCCTCGCAAGGAGGGGCTCTGGAAACACCATATATTTT.

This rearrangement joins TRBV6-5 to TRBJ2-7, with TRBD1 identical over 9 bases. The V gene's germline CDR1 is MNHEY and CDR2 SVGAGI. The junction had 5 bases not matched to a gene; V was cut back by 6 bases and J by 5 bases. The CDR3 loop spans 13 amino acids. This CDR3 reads CASSFTGGDEQYF. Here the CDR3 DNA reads TGTGCCAGCAGCTTTACAGGGGGCGACGAGCAGTACTTC.

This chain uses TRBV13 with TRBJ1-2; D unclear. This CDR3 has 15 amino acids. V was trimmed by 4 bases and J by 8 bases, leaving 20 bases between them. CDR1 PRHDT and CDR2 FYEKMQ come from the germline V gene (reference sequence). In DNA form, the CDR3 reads TGTGCCAGCAGCTACCTCGCCCGACGGAGTCTGGGCTACACCTTC. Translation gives CASSYLARRSLGYTF.

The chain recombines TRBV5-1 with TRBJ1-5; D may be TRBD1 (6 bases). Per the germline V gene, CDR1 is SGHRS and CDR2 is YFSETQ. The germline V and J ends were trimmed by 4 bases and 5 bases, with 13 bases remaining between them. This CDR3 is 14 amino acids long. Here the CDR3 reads CASSVDSMDQPQHF. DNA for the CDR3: TGCGCCAGCAGCGTGGACAGCATGGATCAGCCCCAGCATTTT.

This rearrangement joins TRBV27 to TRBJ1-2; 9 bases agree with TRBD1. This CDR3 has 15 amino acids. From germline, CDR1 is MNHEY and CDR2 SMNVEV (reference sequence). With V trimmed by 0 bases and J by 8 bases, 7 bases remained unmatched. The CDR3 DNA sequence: TGTGCCAGCAGTTTATCGACAGGGGGGATAGAGGGCTACACCTTC. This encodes CASSLSTGGIEGYTF.

Written as DNA, the CDR3 is TGTGCCAGCAGCCCCTCGGGGACTAGCGGCGAGCAGTACTTC. Translated, it gives CASSPSGTSGEQYF. This chain links TRBV7-9 with TRBJ2-7; TRBD2 agrees at 11 bases. The ends lost 5 bases at V and 6 bases at J; junction bases unmatched: 6. This CDR3 is 14 amino acids long. The germline gives CDR1 SEHNR, CDR2 FQNEAQ (reference sequence).

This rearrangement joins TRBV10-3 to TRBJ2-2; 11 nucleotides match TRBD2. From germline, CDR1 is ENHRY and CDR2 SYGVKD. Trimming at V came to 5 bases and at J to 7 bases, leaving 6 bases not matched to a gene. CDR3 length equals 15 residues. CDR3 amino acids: CAISTLAGVNGELFF. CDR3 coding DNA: TGTGCCATCAGTACACTAGCGGGAGTAAACGGGGAGCTGTTTTTT.

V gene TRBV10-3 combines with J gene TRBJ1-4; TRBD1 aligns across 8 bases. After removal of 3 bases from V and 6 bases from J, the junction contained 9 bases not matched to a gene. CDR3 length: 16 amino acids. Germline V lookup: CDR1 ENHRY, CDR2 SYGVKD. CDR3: CAISDTGRGQDEKLFF. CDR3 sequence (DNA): TGTGCCATCAGTGACACCGGCAGGGGGCAGGATGAAAAACTGTTTTTT.

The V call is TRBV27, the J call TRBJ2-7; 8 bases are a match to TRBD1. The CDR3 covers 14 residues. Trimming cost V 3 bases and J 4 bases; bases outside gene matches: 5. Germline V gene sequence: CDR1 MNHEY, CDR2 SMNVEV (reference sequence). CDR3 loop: CASSLVRGRYEQYF. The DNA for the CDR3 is TGTGCCAGCAGTTTGGTCAGGGGGCGGTACGAGCAGTACTTC.

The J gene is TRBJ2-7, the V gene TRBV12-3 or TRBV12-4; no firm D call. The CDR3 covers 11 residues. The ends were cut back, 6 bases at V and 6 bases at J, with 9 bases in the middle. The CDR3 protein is CASSPGGEQYF. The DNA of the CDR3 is TGTGCCAGCAGCCCCGGTGGCGAGCAGTACTTC.

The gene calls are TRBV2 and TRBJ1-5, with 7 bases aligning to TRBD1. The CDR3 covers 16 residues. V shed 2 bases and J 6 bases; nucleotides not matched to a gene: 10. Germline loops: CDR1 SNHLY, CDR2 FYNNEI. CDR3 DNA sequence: TGTGCCAGCAGTGAAATTGGTCGACAGGGTGGTCAGCCCCAGCATTTT. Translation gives CASSEIGRQGGQPQHF. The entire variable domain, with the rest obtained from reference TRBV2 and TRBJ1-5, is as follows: EPEVTQTPSHQVTQMGQEVILRCVPISNHLYFYWYRQILGQKVEFLVSFYNNEISEKSEIFDDQFSVERPDGSNFTLKIRSTKLEDSAMYFCASSEIGRQGGQPQHFGDGTRLSIL.

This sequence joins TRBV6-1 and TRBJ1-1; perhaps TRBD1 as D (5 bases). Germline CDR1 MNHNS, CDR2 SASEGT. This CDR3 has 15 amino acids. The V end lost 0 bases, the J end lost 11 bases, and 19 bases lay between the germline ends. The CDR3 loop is CASSEAIGQVFDAFF. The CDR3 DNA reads TGTGCCAGCAGTGAAGCTATAGGACAAGTCTTTGACGCTTTCTTT.

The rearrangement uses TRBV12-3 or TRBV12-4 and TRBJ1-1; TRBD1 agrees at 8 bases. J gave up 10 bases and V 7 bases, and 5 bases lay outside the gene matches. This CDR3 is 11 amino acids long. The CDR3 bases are TGTGCCAGCACCCAGGGGGCGCGAGCTTTCTTT. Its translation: CASTQGARAFF.

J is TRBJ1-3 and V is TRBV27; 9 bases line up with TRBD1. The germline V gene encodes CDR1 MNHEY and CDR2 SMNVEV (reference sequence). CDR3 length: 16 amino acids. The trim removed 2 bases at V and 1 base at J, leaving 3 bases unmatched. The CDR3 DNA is TGTGCCAGCAGTTTAACAGGGGGCATTTCTGGAAACACCATATATTTT. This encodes CASSLTGGISGNTIYF.

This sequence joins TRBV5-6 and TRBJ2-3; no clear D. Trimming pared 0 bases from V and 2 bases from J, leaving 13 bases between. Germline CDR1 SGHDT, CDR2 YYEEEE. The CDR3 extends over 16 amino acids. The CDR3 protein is CASSLVGQEITDTQYF. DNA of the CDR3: TGTGCCAGCAGCTTGGTCGGCCAGGAAATCACAGATACGCAGTATTTT. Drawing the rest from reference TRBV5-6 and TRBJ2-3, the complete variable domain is DAGVTQSPTHLIKTRGQQVTLRCSPKSGHDTVSWYQQALGQGPQFIFQYYEEEERQRGNFPDRFSGHQFPNYSSELNVNALLLGDSALYLCASSLVGQEITDTQYFGPGTRLTVL.